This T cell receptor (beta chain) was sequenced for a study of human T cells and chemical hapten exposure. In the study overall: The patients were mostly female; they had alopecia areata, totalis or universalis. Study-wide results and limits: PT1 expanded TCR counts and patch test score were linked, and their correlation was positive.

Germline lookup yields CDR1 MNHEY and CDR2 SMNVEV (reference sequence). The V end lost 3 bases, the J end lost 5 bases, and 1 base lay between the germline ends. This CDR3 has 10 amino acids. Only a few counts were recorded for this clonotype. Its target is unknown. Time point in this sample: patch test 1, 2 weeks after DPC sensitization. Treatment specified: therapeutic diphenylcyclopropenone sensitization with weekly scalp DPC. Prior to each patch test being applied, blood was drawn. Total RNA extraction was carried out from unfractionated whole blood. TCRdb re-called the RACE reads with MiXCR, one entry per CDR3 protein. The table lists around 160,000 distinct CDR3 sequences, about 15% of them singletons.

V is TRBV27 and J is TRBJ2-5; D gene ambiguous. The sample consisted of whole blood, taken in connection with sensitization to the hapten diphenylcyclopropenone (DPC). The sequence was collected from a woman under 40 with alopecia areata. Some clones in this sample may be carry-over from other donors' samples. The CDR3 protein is CASSFETQYF. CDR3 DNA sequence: TGTGCCAGCAGTTTCGAGACCCAGTACTTC.